Each of the 31 T cell receptor beta chains below was sequenced from the same sample in a study of T cells after yellow fever vaccination. TCRdb processed the 5' RACE reads anew with MiXCR; each CDR3 protein has one entry. The profile covers under 700,000 distinct CDR3 sequences, with about a sixth appearing a single time and 15% to 20% taken by the ten largest. Here the sequenced sample was PBMCs, taken more than 4 days after the first yellow fever vaccination. The receptors were gathered from a man between 18 and 29 years old who received the YFV17D yellow fever vaccine.

The rearrangement joins TRBV19 to TRBJ2-2, with D possibly matching TRBD1 (6 bases). Trimming pared 6 bases from V and 3 bases from J, leaving 11 bases between. This CDR3 has 14 amino acids. Germline CDR1 is LNHDA and CDR2 is SQIVND (reference sequence). The CDR3 DNA reads as TGTGCCAGTAGATCCCCAGGGGACACCGGGGAGCTGTTTTTT. This gives the protein CASRSPGDTGELFF.

In regard to this clonotype: At one boundary the junction diverges from the germline segment, which might be a read error. The chain links TRBV5-6 to TRBJ1-2; D gene ambiguous. CDR1 is SGHDT and CDR2 is YYEEEE in the germline V gene. CDR3 size: 13 residues. CDR3 bases: TGTGCCATCAGCCCCGGACTGCTCTATGGCTACACCTTC. Protein: CAISPGLLYGYTF.

This clonotype was counted a few times. The CDR3 sequence is CASSTREQQANTEAFF. The CDR3 region has the DNA TGTGCCAGCAGCACCCGGGAGCAGCAGGCTAACACTGAAGCTTTCTTT. The genes are TRBV9 and TRBJ1-1, with D hard to call. With 4 bases removed from V and 2 bases from J, the gap between germline ends came to 18 bases. In germline, CDR1 is SGDLS, CDR2 YYNGEE. This CDR3 has 16 amino acids.

The V and J genes are TRBV6-1 and TRBJ2-5; 9 bases agree with TRBD2. Germline CDR1 MNHNS, CDR2 SASEGT. V lost 6 bases, J lost 0 bases, and 8 bases stayed unmatched. The CDR3 runs 16 residues. DNA for the CDR3: TGTGCCAGCAGCGAAAATAGCGGGGGATACCAAGAGACCCAGTACTTC. Encoded protein: CASSENSGGYQETQYF.

The chain combines TRBV6-2 or TRBV6-3 with TRBJ2-3, with TRBD1 as a possible D gene (5 bases). The V end lost 1 base, the J end lost 6 bases, and 11 bases lay between the germline ends. CDR1 is MNHEY, CDR2 SVGEGT, per germline. The CDR3 covers 14 residues. The CDR3 sequence is CASSYFYQGDTQYF. The CDR3 DNA reads as TGTGCCAGCAGTTACTTCTATCAGGGCGATACGCAGTATTTT.

This clonotype was detected only a few times. The V call is TRBV18, the J call TRBJ2-3, with no clear D. This CDR3 contains 14 residues. Trimming shortened V by 0 bases and J by 2 bases, and 6 bases separated the two germline ends. From germline, CDR1 is KGHSH and CDR2 LQKENI. CDR3 residues: CASSPPVHTDTQYF. The CDR3 DNA follows: TGTGCCAGCTCACCACCGGTGCACACAGATACGCAGTATTTT.

This clonotype was counted between two and nine times. The chain carries TRBV5-6 and TRBJ2-7; D not certain. V lost 4 bases, J lost 4 bases, and 18 bases lay in between. The CDR3 is 15 residues long. Germline lookup yields CDR1 SGHDT and CDR2 YYEEEE. The CDR3, as DNA: TGTGCCAGCAGCCGAATAACATCGTTAGGTTACGAGCAGTACGTC. Protein: CASSRITSLGYEQYV.

This clonotype came up a few times. The rearrangement joins TRBV12-3 or TRBV12-4 to TRBJ1-2; 11 bases fit TRBD1. V lost 5 bases to trimming and J lost 8 bases; unmatched junction nucleotides: 7. The CDR3 is 14 residues long. CDR3 protein: CASSGDRGILGYTF. As DNA, the CDR3 is TGTGCCAGCAGTGGGGACAGGGGGATTTTGGGCTACACCTTC.

The table lists this clonotype with a few counts. The chain uses TRBV30 and TRBJ2-7; weak D call: TRBD1 (5 bases). Trimming cost V 3 bases and J 0 bases, with 9 bases left between them. The germline CDR1 and CDR2 sequences are GTSNPN and SVGIG (reference sequence). This CDR3 region has 13 residues. Here the CDR3 reads CAWRGASSYEQYF. In DNA, the CDR3 is TGTGCCTGGAGAGGGGCGAGCTCCTACGAGCAGTACTTC.

In its sample, this clonotype was seen a few times. The chain joins TRBV18 to TRBJ1-2; D is perhaps TRBD1 (6 bases). Germline CDR1 and CDR2: KGHSH and LQKENI. The CDR3 runs 13 residues. The V gene lost 8 bases and the J gene lost 2 bases, with 12 bases spanning the gap. Here the CDR3 reads CASAEGQNYGYTF. The CDR3 nucleotides are TGTGCCAGCGCAGAAGGACAGAACTATGGCTACACCTTC.

This clonotype has a handful of counts. The rearrangement links TRBV7-2 to TRBJ1-5, with D uncertain. The length of the CDR3 is 15 residues. The V gene lost 3 bases and the J gene lost 3 bases, with 12 bases spanning the gap. CDR1 SGHTA and CDR2 FQGNSA come from the germline V gene. CDR3 bases: TGTGCCAGCAGCTTTTACACCCCCCCCAATCAGCCCCAGCATTTT. Amino acids: CASSFYTPPNQPQHF. Full variable domain (remainder filled in from reference TRBV7-2 and TRBJ1-5): GAGVSQSPSNKVTEKGKDVELRCDPISGHTALYWYRQSLGQGLEFLIYFQGNSAPDKSGLPSDRFSAERTGGSVSTLTIQRTQQEDSAVYLCASSFYTPPNQPQHFGDGTRLSIL.

This clonotype has just a few counts. The rearrangement joins TRBV21-1 to TRBJ2-7. TRBV21-1 is flagged as a pseudogene. The CDR3 loop spans 14 amino acids. The DNA of the CDR3 is TGTGCCAGCACCTTAAGGGTACCCCCCTACGAGCAGTACGTC. Its protein is CASTLRVPPYEQYV.

The chain couples TRBV6-1 to TRBJ2-2; D may be TRBD1 (5 bases). The CDR3 contains 14 residues. Germline assignment: CDR1 MNHNS and CDR2 SASEGT. V lost 7 bases, J lost 1 base, and 10 bases lay in between. The CDR3 sequence: CASTRTGNTGELFF. The DNA for the CDR3 is TGTGCCAGCACCCGCACAGGGAACACCGGGGAGCTGTTTTTT.

This sequence joins TRBV29-1 and TRBJ2-7; D may be TRBD1 (5 bases). Between the trimmed V and J ends, which lost 6 bases and 3 bases, there was a span of 9 bases. The V gene's germline CDR1 is SQVTM and CDR2 ANQGSEA. The CDR3 length is 11 residues. CDR3 DNA: TGCAGCGTCTCCAGGGACTACGAGCAGTACTTC. It encodes CSVSRDYEQYF.

The chain combines TRBV10-3 with TRBJ1-2; TRBD1 aligns across 7 bases. CDR3 length equals 17 residues. J lost 4 bases, V lost 6 bases, and 17 bases had no gene match. Looked up from germline, CDR1 is ENHRY and CDR2 is SYGVKD. The CDR3, as DNA: TGTGCCATCAGCGTCCGGGACAGAACTATCTCCGCCTATGGCTACACCTTC. Its translation: CAISVRDRTISAYGYTF.

The V and J genes are TRBV6-1 and TRBJ2-7; tentative D call: TRBD1 (6 bases). Germline CDR1 is MNHNS and CDR2 is SASEGT. The CDR3 consists of 16 residues. V dropped 5 bases and J dropped 6 bases, with 23 bases sitting between them. CDR3 DNA sequence: TGTGCCAGCAGTCCCGGCAACAGGGTACTTTCTTCCGAGCAGTACGTC. This codes for CASSPGNRVLSSEQYV.

This clonotype was observed many times. The chain links TRBV20-1 to TRBJ1-1; no firm D call. The CDR3 has 12 residues. Germline values: CDR1 DFQATT, CDR2 SNEGSKA (reference sequence). Trimming left V 1 base short and J 4 bases short, with 7 bases between. The CDR3 DNA reads as TGCAGTGCTAGAGTCCTGAGCACTGAAGCTTTCTTT. It is translated as CSARVLSTEAFF.

The rearrangement uses TRBV4-3 and TRBJ2-1, with D tentatively TRBD1 (6 bases). The V end was cut by 3 bases, the J end by 5 bases, with 14 bases between. Germline CDR1 LGHNA, CDR2 YSLEER. The length of the CDR3 is 15 residues. CDR3: CASSQGRNRDNEQFF. The DNA of the CDR3 is TGCGCCAGCAGCCAGGGTCGAAACAGGGACAATGAGCAGTTCTTC.

V is TRBV24-1 and J is TRBJ2-1; D unclear. CDR3 length: 14 residues. The germline gives CDR1 KGHDR, CDR2 SFDVKD. With 8 bases removed from V and 0 bases from J, the gap between germline ends came to 10 bases. The CDR3 DNA is TGTGCCACCATGGGCGGTCCCTCCTACAATGAGCAGTTCTTC. Residues: CATMGGPSYNEQFF.

The V and J genes are TRBV3-1 and TRBJ2-1; 7 positions agree with TRBD2. The V and J ends lost 3 bases and 9 bases, in that order; junction bases with no gene match: 11. Germline V gene sequence: CDR1 LGHDT, CDR2 YNNKEL (reference sequence). The CDR3 totals 15 residues. In nucleotides, the CDR3 is TGTGCCAGCAGCCAGGAAGCGGGGACTGAGAGTGAGCAGTTCTTC. It is translated as CASSQEAGTESEQFF.

The chain recombines TRBV4-1 with TRBJ2-5; 9 positions agree with TRBD2. Trimming cost V 3 bases and J 1 base; bases outside gene matches: 6. The CDR3 totals 16 residues. From germline, CDR1 is MGHRA and CDR2 YSYEKL. Here the CDR3 reads CASSQQAGGIQETQYF. CDR3 DNA sequence: TGCGCCAGCAGCCAGCAGGCGGGGGGGATCCAAGAGACCCAGTACTTC.

This clonotype was detected ten times or more. This sequence joins TRBV27 and TRBJ1-4; unclear D gene. CDR1 is MNHEY and CDR2 is SMNVEV in the germline V gene (reference sequence). The CDR3 covers 14 residues. V shed 5 bases and J shed 0 bases, with 7 bases lying between them. The CDR3 nucleotides read TGTGCCAGCAGTCCTCTTTCAACTAATGAAAAACTGTTTTTT. Translating it yields CASSPLSTNEKLFF.

The rearrangement links TRBV9 to TRBJ2-3; 11 positions agree with TRBD1. Germline V gives CDR1 SGDLS, CDR2 YYNGEE. V dropped 4 bases and J dropped 5; count of bases not matched to a gene: 12. This CDR3 is 17 amino acids long. CDR3 coding DNA: TGTGCCAGCAGCTTGACAGGACAGGGGGCGCGGGGAGATACGCAGTATTTT. It encodes CASSLTGQGARGDTQYF.

This clonotype was counted between two and nine times. The chain is built from TRBV3-1 and TRBJ2-5; D uncertain. The CDR3 consists of 13 residues. Germline V lookup: CDR1 LGHDT, CDR2 YNNKEL (reference sequence). The V and J ends lost 3 bases and 7 bases respectively, with 12 bases between them. In DNA form, the CDR3 reads TGTGCCAGCAGCCAGGGCCCAGTGGTGACCCAGTACTTC. Its translation is CASSQGPVVTQYF.

This clonotype was seen only a few times. This chain joins TRBV4-3 and TRBJ1-6; 7 nucleotides align to TRBD1. V shed 1 base and J 10 bases; nucleotides not matched to a gene: 7. The CDR3 contains 15 residues. In germline, CDR1 is LGHNA, CDR2 YSLEER. The CDR3 bases are TGCGCCAGCAGCCAAGGTAGACAGGGTGGCTCACCCCTCCACTTT. Encoded protein: CASSQGRQGGSPLHF.

The chain has TRBV20-1 and TRBJ2-3; D is uncertain. Trimming removed 0 bases at V and 2 bases at J, with 9 bases between. Per the germline V gene, CDR1 is DFQATT and CDR2 is SNEGSKA (reference sequence). The CDR3 runs to 14 residues. CDR3 amino acids: CSARDIPHTDTQYF. CDR3 sequence (DNA): TGCAGTGCTAGAGATATTCCCCACACAGATACGCAGTATTTT.

The V call is TRBV20-1, the J call TRBJ1-1; the D is unclear. The V and J ends lost 6 bases and 0 bases respectively, with 11 bases between them. This CDR3 is built from 13 residues. Germline V gene data show CDR1 as DFQATT and CDR2 as SNEGSKA (reference sequence). The CDR3 coding sequence is TGCAGTGCCAGAAGGGATTTGAACACTGAAGCTTTCTTT. It translates to CSARRDLNTEAFF.

This rearrangement joins TRBV20-1 to TRBJ1-1; D possibly corresponds to TRBD1 (5 bases). Per germline, CDR1 DFQATT and CDR2 SNEGSKA (reference sequence). The V gene lost 0 bases and the J gene lost 4 bases, with 12 bases spanning the gap. The CDR3 is 14 amino acids. The CDR3 DNA reads as TGCAGTGCTAGAGACCGCCGGGGGTTCACTGAAGCTTTCTTT. Protein product: CSARDRRGFTEAFF.

V is TRBV29-1 and J is TRBJ2-2; D might be TRBD2 (6 bases). The V end was cut by 5 bases, the J end by 4 bases, with 14 bases between. Per germline, CDR1 SQVTM and CDR2 ANQGSEA. This CDR3 is 14 amino acids long. The CDR3 coding sequence is TGCAGCGTTTTTTCGGGAGAGGGCACCGGGGAGCTGTTTTTT. Protein product: CSVFSGEGTGELFF.

This clonotype appeared a few times. The chain recombines TRBV5-1 with TRBJ2-1, with TRBD2 identical over 7 bases. Trimming cost V 1 base and J 0 bases; bases outside gene matches: 4. From germline, CDR1 is SGHRS and CDR2 YFSETQ. The CDR3 spans 16 residues. The CDR3 DNA reads as TGCGCCAGCAGCTTGACGCGGGGGAGCTCCTACAATGAGCAGTTCTTC. It is translated as CASSLTRGSSYNEQFF.

The rearrangement links TRBV18 to TRBJ1-5; D unclear. Per the germline V gene, CDR1 is KGHSH and CDR2 is LQKENI. V dropped 2 bases and J dropped 3 bases, with 8 bases sitting between them. The CDR3 loop spans 14 amino acids. The CDR3 region is CASSPFSTNQPQHF. CDR3 bases: TGTGCCAGCTCACCATTTTCCACCAATCAGCCCCAGCATTTT.